These T cell receptor beta chains were read from a single sample in a study of blood T cell repertoires in COVID-19. The data were produced by immunoSEQ multiplex PCR, yet TCRdb's version contains in-frame clones alone and is incomplete. Of about 98,000 clones listed, 75% to 85% are singletons. The sequenced sample was peripheral blood. The receptors here all came from a man in his sixties with acute or convalescent COVID-19. CDR3s include the opening cysteine and the closing phenylalanine or tryptophan. A D gene is named only where the DNA matches it firmly. The size field is filled for only some rows; it gives once, few, many or a size class.

CDR3	DNA	D	J	V	size
CASSVSNTGQPQHF	TGTGCCAGCAGCGTATCAAATACCGGTCAGCCCCAGCATTTT	.	TRBJ1-5	TRBV9	.
CASSLSTPGQGTEKLFF	TGCGCCAGCAGTCTGAGCACCCCGGGACAGGGGACTGAAAAACTGTTTTTT	TRBD1	TRBJ1-4	TRBV4-1	.
CASSLTDTNEKLFF	TGTGCCAGCTCACTAACAGATACTAATGAAAAACTGTTTTTT	.	TRBJ1-4	TRBV18	.
CASSFTGSSYNEQFF	TGTGCCAGCAGCTTCACAGGGAGCTCCTACAATGAGCAGTTCTTC	.	TRBJ2-1	TRBV9	.
CASSVGPTNEKLFF	TGTGCCAGCAGCGTAGGTCCGACTAATGAAAAACTGTTTTTT	.	TRBJ1-4	TRBV9	few
CASRGQSDGYTF	TGTGCCAGCAGGGGACAGTCAGATGGCTACACCTTC	TRBD1	TRBJ1-2	TRBV5-4	.
CASSLNGGGVLDTQYF	TGTGCCAGCAGCTTAAATGGGGGAGGAGTGCTAGATACGCAGTATTTT	.	TRBJ2-3	TRBV7-3	.
CASSHTSGTPHEAFF	TGTGCCAGCTCTCATACTTCCGGGACACCCCATGAAGCTTTCTTT	.	TRBJ1-1	TRBV18	.
CASSPSTGYGDEKLFF	TGTGCCAGCAGCCCGTCGACAGGGTATGGTGATGAAAAACTGTTTTTT	TRBD1	TRBJ1-4	TRBV7-9	.
CASGGGTEAFF	TGTGCCAGCGGTGGGGGGACTGAAGCTTTCTTT	.	TRBJ1-1	TRBV12-3/TRBV12-4	once
CASSQGGNTEAFF	TGCGCCAGCAGCCAAGGAGGAAACACTGAAGCTTTCTTT	.	TRBJ1-1	TRBV4-3	.
CASLAGTTNTGELFF	TGTGCCAGCCTAGCTGGGACAACGAACACCGGGGAGCTGTTTTTT	.	TRBJ2-2	TRBV27	.
CASSLDPGGGTEAFF	TGTGCCAGCAGCTTAGATCCAGGGGGAGGCACTGAAGCTTTCTTT	TRBD1	TRBJ1-1	TRBV11-2	few
CASSLARPGLVSNQPQHF	TGTGCCAGCAGCTTAGCTAGACCGGGACTCGTTAGCAATCAGCCCCAGCATTTT	.	TRBJ1-5	TRBV7-2	.
CASSQPGTRVSDTQYF	TGTGCCAGCAGCCAACCCGGGACTAGGGTTTCAGATACGCAGTATTTT	TRBD2	TRBJ2-3	TRBV7-2	.
CAWSKGVLNTGELFF	TGTGCCTGGAGTAAGGGAGTTCTGAACACCGGGGAGCTGTTTTTT	.	TRBJ2-2	TRBV30	few
CASSEWTPGQFF	TGTGCCAGCAGTGAATGGACACCTGGGCAGTTCTTC	.	TRBJ2-1	TRBV6-1	many
CAWSEIGVDQPQHF	TGTGCCTGGAGTGAGATCGGGGTAGATCAGCCCCAGCATTTT	.	TRBJ1-5	TRBV30	.
CASSVHRVTNYGYTF	TGTGCCAGTAGTGTCCACAGGGTGACTAACTATGGCTACACCTTC	.	TRBJ1-2	TRBV19	few
CASRGGMNTEAFF	TGTGCCAGCAGGGGAGGGATGAACACTGAAGCTTTCTTT	.	TRBJ1-1	TRBV12-3/TRBV12-4	.
CAITGGSTEAFFGQGTEAFF	.	.	TRBJ1-1	TRBV10-3	few
CASSPGTGRRSNTEAFF	TGCGCCAGCAGCCCCGGGACAGGTCGGCGCTCGAACACTGAAGCTTTCTTT	TRBD1	TRBJ1-1	TRBV5-1	once
CASSLYQGGGYTF	TGTGCCAGCAGCTTGTATCAGGGTGGCGGCTACACCTTC	.	TRBJ1-2	TRBV5-6	.
CASSDRGGRYNEQFF	TGTGCCAGCAGTGATCGGGGAGGCCGATACAATGAGCAGTTCTTC	.	TRBJ2-1	TRBV6-1	few
CASSYTGGTNQPQHF	TGTGCCAGCAGTTACACAGGGGGGACCAATCAGCCCCAGCATTTT	TRBD1	TRBJ1-5	TRBV6-6	once
CASSLDTDRGLVQPQHF	TGTGCCAGCAGCTTAGATACCGACAGGGGGCTAGTTCAGCCCCAGCATTTT	TRBD1	TRBJ1-5	TRBV11-3	.
CASSPRLGGDNSPLHF	TGTGCCAGCAGCCCCAGATTAGGGGGAGATAATTCACCCCTCCACTTT	.	TRBJ1-6	TRBV11-2	.
CAWSVAQGGEKLFF	TGTGCCTGGAGTGTAGCGCAGGGAGGTGAAAAACTGTTTTTT	.	TRBJ1-4	TRBV30	.
CASSPRGAGAGKEQYF	TGTGCCAGCAGCCCCCGGGGAGCGGGGGCCGGAAAGGAGCAGTACTTC	TRBD2	TRBJ2-7	TRBV5-4	.
CASRLGTGYEQYF	TGTGCCAGCAGGTTAGGGACAGGCTACGAGCAGTACTTC	TRBD1	TRBJ2-7	TRBV12-3/TRBV12-4	.
CASRLGGSDADTQYF	TGCGCCAGCCGATTAGGGGGTTCAGACGCAGATACGCAGTATTTT	.	TRBJ2-3	TRBV5-1	.
CATSDPKGDFAGPYGYTF	TGTGCCACCAGTGACCCCAAAGGTGATTTTGCGGGCCCCTATGGCTACACCTTC	.	TRBJ1-2	TRBV24-1	once
CASSLETGDGYTF	TGTGCCAGCAGCTTGGAGACAGGTGATGGCTACACCTTC	.	TRBJ1-2	TRBV5-8	.
CASSEGLAGNEQFF	TGCGCCAGCAGCGAGGGACTAGCGGGGAATGAGCAGTTCTTC	TRBD2	TRBJ2-1	TRBV5-1	.
CASSYVRGRADTQYF	TGTGCCAGCAGTTACGTCCGCGGGAGGGCAGATACGCAGTATTTT	TRBD2	TRBJ2-3	TRBV6-2/TRBV6-3	.
CASSQGGQGVGNEQFF	TGCGCCAGCAGCCAAGGTGGGCAGGGGGTGGGGAATGAGCAGTTCTTC	TRBD1	TRBJ2-1	TRBV4-1	.
CASSLIQREGPSTQYF	TGCGCCAGCAGCTTGATTCAGCGGGAGGGCCCTAGTACGCAGTATTTT	TRBD2	TRBJ2-3	TRBV5-1	.
CASSQGVRTEAFF	TGTGCCAGCTCACAGGGAGTTAGGACTGAAGCTTTCTTT	.	TRBJ1-1	TRBV18	.
CASSSSGSVTDTQYF	TGCGCCAGCAGCTCTAGCGGGAGTGTCACAGATACGCAGTATTTT	TRBD2	TRBJ2-3	TRBV5-1	.
CASSLVGALSGNTIYF	TGTGCCAGCAGCTTGGTAGGGGCCCTATCTGGAAACACCATATATTTT	.	TRBJ1-3	TRBV5-6	.
CASSISQEGEQFF	TGTGCCAGCAGCATATCACAGGAAGGTGAGCAGTTCTTC	.	TRBJ2-1	TRBV7-9	.
CASRDEDRMNTGELFF	TGTGCCAGCCGCGATGAAGACAGGATGAACACCGGGGAGCTGTTTTTT	.	TRBJ2-2	TRBV27	.
CASSLSTQPQHF	TGTGCCAGCAGTTTGAGTACTCAGCCCCAGCATTTT	.	TRBJ1-5	TRBV12-3/TRBV12-4	.
CASRSIGEGLSTDTQYF	TGTGCCAGTAGAAGTATTGGAGAGGGACTTAGCACAGATACGCAGTATTTT	.	TRBJ2-3	TRBV19	.
CASSKGRGLYTEAFF	TGTGCCAGTAGTAAGGGCAGGGGGCTGTACACTGAAGCTTTCTTT	TRBD1	TRBJ1-1	TRBV19	.
CASTATREGTEAFF	TGCGCCAGCACTGCGACCCGGGAGGGCACTGAAGCTTTCTTT	.	TRBJ1-1	TRBV10-2	.
CASTYKRGSSSGANVLTF	TGTGCCAGCACCTACAAGCGGGGTAGTAGCTCTGGGGCCAACGTCCTGACTTTC	TRBD2	TRBJ2-6	TRBV7-2	.
CASTGTGGSGYTF	TGTGCCAGCACCGGGACAGGGGGCTCTGGCTACACCTTC	TRBD1	TRBJ1-2	TRBV2	.
CASSFGSSGANVLTF	TGTGCCAGCAGTTTCGGGAGCTCTGGGGCCAACGTCCTGACTTTC	.	TRBJ2-6	TRBV27	.
CASSPGGETQYF	TGTGCCAGCTCACCGGGGGGGGAGACCCAGTACTTC	TRBD2	TRBJ2-5	TRBV18	.
CASSFPSRRTEGEGNQPQHF	TGTGCCAGTAGTTTCCCCTCCCGACGGACAGAAGGGGAAGGCAATCAGCCCCAGCATTTT	.	TRBJ1-5	TRBV19	.
CASSLGRGGYNEQFF	TGTGCCAGCAGCTTAGGGCGGGGGGGCTACAATGAGCAGTTCTTC	TRBD2	TRBJ2-1	TRBV11-3	once